The T cell receptor beta chain under discussion was sequenced for a study of blood T cell repertoires in COVID-19. The protocol was immunoSEQ multiplex PCR, while the TCRdb copy is restricted to in-frame clones and leaves out a portion. Of about 300,000 clones listed, about 82% are singletons. CDR3 length equals 15 residues. CDR1 is SEHNR, CDR2 FQNEAQ, per germline (reference sequence). Trimming left V 5 bases short and J 5 bases short, with 16 bases between. The TCR comes from a woman in her forties or fifties with acute or convalescent COVID-19. Input material: peripheral blood. The chain uses TRBV7-9 and TRBJ2-1, with D tentatively TRBD2 (6 bases). CDR3 DNA sequence: TGTGCCAGCAGCCCTGGGACTCTAGGGAACAATGAGCAGTTCTTC. Its protein product is CASSPGTLGNNEQFF.